This note documents a single T cell receptor (beta chain) sequence. This entry belongs to a study of blood T cell repertoires in COVID-19. Turning to the study itself: COVID-19 samples, acute and convalescent, were from the United States, Italy and Spain.

V lost 2 bases, J lost 1 base, and 14 bases lay in between. The germline V gene encodes CDR1 LGHNA and CDR2 YNFKEQ. This CDR3 is built from 16 residues. Libraries were prepared by immunoSEQ multiplex PCR; TCRdb keeps only in-frame clonotypes and omits some of them. This table holds about 380,000 clones, roughly 91% found once. The J gene is TRBJ2-5, the V gene TRBV4-2; a weak D match, TRBD2 (6 bases). Input material: PBMCs or T cells enriched from blood (not recorded which). The clonotype originates from a woman between 18 and 29 years old who had recovered from COVID-19. Here the CDR3 DNA reads TGTGCCAGCAGCCAAATAGGGCTGGGGGGCCAAGAGACCCAGTACTTC. This encodes CASSQIGLGGQETQYF.